The 32 T cell receptor beta chains listed next were all sequenced from one sample in a study of vaccination and CD4 T cells after COVID-19 (dated by TCRdb to about 2022). Receptor amplification or capture employed PCR. For sequencing, an Illumina iSeq 100 was employed. At the Johns Hopkins FTIC core, DNA from the cultured CD4+ T cells underwent TCR sequencing with the Oncomine TCR Beta short-read assay. The QIAamp micro DNA kit was used to extract genomic DNA from the cultured CD4+ T cells. TCRdb ran its own pipeline on the public reads, namely fastp trimming at Q25 and MiXCR clone calling, and kept in-frame beta chains. Rows with one shared CDR3 protein collapse into an entry with the most common genes and DNA. The sample table lists roughly 9,100 distinct CDR3 sequences, less than 45% of them with a count of one. The ten most abundant clones make up around 12% of the sample. Their antigen targets remain unknown.

The treatment or condition tag for this specimen amounts to: approximately nine-day PBMC culture with coronavirus spike peptide pools or control peptides (ViraFEST assay). CD4+ T cells from unexposed donors were collected before the COVID-19 pandemic (2011-2018). Material for sequencing was CD4+ T cells from blood, cultured in vitro. All receptors come from a human donor in good health.

V usage is TRBV7-2 and J usage is TRBJ1-5; possible D gene TRBD1, 6 bases. The CDR3 is 14 amino acids. CDR1 SGHTA and CDR2 FQGNSA come from the germline V gene. Trimming removed 2 bases from V and 2 bases from J, with 7 bases in between. CDR3 DNA: TGTGCCAGCAGCTTACCAGGGGGCAATCAGCCCCAGCATTTT. Amino acids: CASSLPGGNQPQHF.

This clonotype was detected only a few times. This sequence joins TRBV7-6 and TRBJ2-7, with D unclear. The CDR3 has 14 residues. The germline gives CDR1 SGHVS, CDR2 FNYEAQ. With 4 bases removed from V and 3 bases from J, the gap between germline ends came to 13 bases. The CDR3 DNA sequence: TGTGCCAGCAGCTCCCCAGATGAGTTCTACGAGCAGTACTTC. Translating it yields CASSSPDEFYEQYF.

The chain links TRBV20-1 to TRBJ2-3; 9 positions match TRBD2. This CDR3 is 14 amino acids long. V was pared by 6 bases and J by 3 bases, with 7 bases of the junction left unmatched. Germline V CDR1 and CDR2: DFQATT, SNEGSKA (reference sequence). Here the CDR3 reads CSALPAGGTDTQYF. Written as DNA, the CDR3 is TGCAGTGCCCTTCCGGCGGGAGGGACAGATACGCAGTATTTT.

The rearrangement uses TRBV7-2 and TRBJ2-7; TRBD2 matches at 10 bases. In germline, CDR1 is SGHTA, CDR2 FQGNSA. The CDR3 runs 14 residues. The V and J ends lost 5 bases and 2 bases, in that order; junction bases with no gene match: 3. CDR3 coding DNA: TGTGCCAGCAGCCGGACTAGCGGAACCTACGAGCAGTACTTC. Translating gives CASSRTSGTYEQYF.

The rearrangement uses TRBV6-2 or TRBV6-3 and TRBJ2-3, with 10 bases lining up with TRBD1. The CDR3 totals 16 residues. V shed 4 bases, J shed 6 bases, and the junction held 10 bases outside the gene matches. Germline CDR1 reads MNHEY; CDR2 reads SVGEGT. CDR3 in amino acids: CASSWGPGQGKDTQYF. The CDR3 DNA is TGTGCCAGCAGTTGGGGACCGGGACAGGGGAAGGATACGCAGTATTTT.

CDR3 amino acids: CAWSRLAGSTDTQYF. CDR3 DNA sequence: TGTGCCTGGAGCCGTTTAGCGGGTAGCACAGATACGCAGTATTTT. V and J are TRBV30 and TRBJ2-3, with 7 nucleotides matching TRBD2. The J segment lost 0 bases and the V segment lost 3 bases, leaving 6 bases of the junction unmatched. Germline-derived CDR1 and CDR2 are GTSNPN and SVGIG (reference sequence). This CDR3 has 15 residues.

This clonotype has just a few counts. V gene TRBV6-1 combines with J gene TRBJ1-1; TRBD1 agrees at 9 bases. This CDR3 has 15 amino acids. The germline CDR1 and CDR2 sequences are MNHNS and SASEGT. With V trimmed by 3 bases and J by 2 bases, 4 bases remained unmatched. This chain's CDR3 is CASSEVTGGNTEAFF. As DNA, the CDR3 is TGTGCCAGCAGTGAGGTGACAGGGGGAAACACTGAAGCTTTCTTT.

The chain employs TRBV2 and TRBJ1-1; TRBD1 aligns across 8 bases. V trimming: 5 bases; J trimming: 4 bases; junction bases outside the gene matches: 6. CDR1 and CDR2 (germline): SNHLY, FYNNEI. The CDR3 consists of 14 residues. The CDR3: CASSWGQEGTEAFF. The DNA for the CDR3 is TGTGCCAGCAGTTGGGGACAGGAGGGCACTGAAGCTTTCTTT.

This sequence joins TRBV30 and TRBJ2-7; D is undetermined. The germline V gene has CDR1 GTSNPN and CDR2 SVGIG (reference sequence). The length of the CDR3 is 12 residues. Trimming shortened V by 0 bases and J by 4 bases, and 7 bases separated the two germline ends. The CDR3 nucleotides read TGTGCCTGGAGTGTAGGAGTGTACGAGCAGTACTTC. It translates to CAWSVGVYEQYF.

To note about this clonotype: Germline is not matched at one junction end, which may reflect a read error. This chain joins TRBV7-7 and TRBJ2-2, with D tentatively TRBD2 (5 bases). The CDR3 sequence is 14 residues long. Germline V gene lookup returns CDR1 SSHAT and CDR2 FNYEAQ (reference sequence). This CDR3 reads CASSFRFGDGELFF. Here the CDR3 DNA reads TGTGCTAGCAGCTTTCGATTCGGGGACGGGGAGCTGTTTTTT.

V gene TRBV11-2 combines with J gene TRBJ2-1; TRBD1 matches 7 bases. The CDR3 extends over 16 amino acids. After removal of 4 bases from V and 5 bases from J, the junction contained 11 bases not matched to a gene. CDR1 is SGHAT, CDR2 FQNNGV, per germline. The CDR3 nucleotides read TGTGCCAGCAGCTCCTTCCCCCTCGGGACAGACAATGAGCAGTTCTTC. This codes for CASSSFPLGTDNEQFF. Combining the CDR3 with reference TRBV11-2 and TRBJ2-1 gives the whole variable domain EAGVAQSPRYKIIEKRQSVAFWCNPISGHATLYWYQQILGQGPKLLIQFQNNGVVDDSQLPKDRFSAERLKGVDSTLKIQPAKLEDSAVYLCASSSFPLGTDNEQFFGPGTRLTVL.

Only a few counts were recorded for this clonotype. The rearrangement uses TRBV20-1 and TRBJ1-1; 7 bases are shared with TRBD1. With 5 bases clipped from V and 0 bases from J, the junction kept 9 bases outside the gene matches. The germline V gene has CDR1 DFQATT and CDR2 SNEGSKA (reference sequence). The CDR3 totals 15 residues. The CDR3 loop is CSAPRDRSMNTEAFF. For the CDR3, the DNA is TGCAGTGCTCCCCGGGACAGAAGCATGAACACTGAAGCTTTCTTT.

The chain combines TRBV6-2 or TRBV6-3 with TRBJ2-7, with D possibly matching TRBD2 (6 bases). Germline lookup yields CDR1 MNHEY and CDR2 SVGEGT. V was clipped by 6 bases and J by 2 bases, with 11 bases between them. The CDR3 consists of 13 residues. CDR3 nucleotide sequence: TGTGCCAGCAGCTGGGGACTGGCCTACGAGCAGTACTTC. Amino acid sequence: CASSWGLAYEQYF.

This clonotype came up a few times. This chain uses TRBV19 with TRBJ1-6; TRBD1 matches 8 bases. CDR3 length: 14 amino acids. V dropped 4 bases and J dropped 9; count of bases not matched to a gene: 5. The germline V gene encodes CDR1 LNHDA and CDR2 SQIVND (reference sequence). As DNA, the CDR3 is TGTGCCAGTAGTACCACAGGGGGAGGTTCACCCCTCCACTTT. It codes for CASSTTGGGSPLHF.

The chain couples TRBV27 to TRBJ2-7, with 9 bases identical to TRBD1. Germline CDR1 and CDR2: MNHEY and SMNVEV (reference sequence). V was clipped by 2 bases and J by 2 bases; unmatched bases: 7. The CDR3 has 16 residues. In DNA form, the CDR3 reads TGTGCCAGCAGTTTACTACAGGGGGCTAAGACCTACGAGCAGTACTTC. Its protein product is CASSLLQGAKTYEQYF.

This clonotype was counted between two and nine times. The rearrangement uses TRBV6-1 and TRBJ1-1, with a tentative D call TRBD1 (5 bases). V was shortened by 5 bases and J by 0 bases, with 13 bases between the two germline ends. The CDR3 spans 15 residues. CDR1 and CDR2 (germline): MNHNS, SASEGT. The DNA of the CDR3 is TGTGCCAGCAGTCTGCCGGGGCCCATGAACACTGAAGCTTTCTTT. This sequence encodes CASSLPGPMNTEAFF.

In this sample, this clonotype is medium-sized. The V gene is TRBV19, the J gene TRBJ2-6; D perhaps matches TRBD1 (6 bases). Per the germline V gene, CDR1 is LNHDA and CDR2 is SQIVND (reference sequence). The V gene lost 3 bases and the J gene lost 0 bases, with 9 bases spanning the gap. This CDR3 region has 16 residues. The CDR3 sequence is CASSMGQASGANVLTF. The DNA of the CDR3 is TGTGCCAGTAGTATGGGACAAGCCTCTGGGGCCAACGTCCTGACTTTC. The whole variable domain, remainder taken from reference TRBV19 and TRBJ2-6, is DGGITQSPKYLFRKEGQNVTLSCEQNLNHDAMYWYRQDPGQGLRLIYYSQIVNDFQKGDIAEGYSVSREKKESFPLTVTSAQKNPTAFYLCASSMGQASGANVLTFGAGSRLTVL.

V usage is TRBV10-1 and J usage is TRBJ2-5; TRBD1 matches 7 bases. The J segment lost 1 base and the V segment lost 6 bases, leaving 5 bases of the junction unmatched. This CDR3 has 14 residues. CDR1 and CDR2 from the germline V gene are WNHNN and SYGVQD (reference sequence). CDR3 in DNA: TGCGCCAGCAGAGGACAGGACCCCCAAGAGACCCAGTACTTC. As protein: CASRGQDPQETQYF.

This clonotype has a handful of counts. The chain combines TRBV20-1 with TRBJ1-1; 10 nucleotides agree with TRBD1. Trimming at V came to 5 bases and at J to 5 bases, leaving 8 bases not matched to a gene. The V gene's germline CDR1 is DFQATT and CDR2 SNEGSKA (reference sequence). CDR3 length: 14 amino acids. The CDR3 spells CSAFRRTGGTEAFF. The CDR3 DNA sequence: TGCAGTGCTTTCAGACGGACAGGGGGTACTGAAGCTTTCTTT.

Concerning this clonotype itself: Mismatch with germline at one junction end may stem from a read error. This chain joins TRBV10-3 and TRBJ2-3; 10 nucleotides align to TRBD2. The length of the CDR3 is 16 residues. Germline CDR1 ENHRY, CDR2 SYGVKD. CDR3 loop: CAISESLAGITHTQYF. Here the CDR3 DNA reads TGTGCCATCAGTGAGTCACTAGCGGGGATCACACATACGCAGTATTTT.

The chain recombines TRBV7-2 with TRBJ1-2, with 9 positions matching TRBD1. The CDR3 length is 16 residues. J gave up 2 bases and V 4 bases, and 8 bases lay outside the gene matches. CDR1 and CDR2 (germline): SGHTA, FQGNSA. Here the CDR3 reads CASSSSETGGNYGYTF. The CDR3, as DNA: TGTGCCAGCAGCTCCTCCGAGACAGGGGGAAACTATGGCTACACCTTC.

This clonotype was observed a handful of times. J is TRBJ1-5 and V is TRBV15; D is uncertain. Germline CDR1 is LNHNV and CDR2 is YYDKDF (reference sequence). V lost 0 bases and J 6 bases, leaving 18 bases between the germline ends. The CDR3 loop spans 17 amino acids. The CDR3 is CATSREAPLIAGQPQHF. The DNA for the CDR3 is TGTGCCACCAGCAGAGAGGCCCCTCTCATTGCAGGTCAGCCCCAGCATTTT.

The J gene is TRBJ2-7, the V gene TRBV7-9; perhaps TRBD2 as D (7 bases). The germline CDR1 and CDR2 sequences are SEHNR and FQNEAQ (reference sequence). This CDR3 comprises 17 residues. Deletions cut 7 bases from V and 3 bases from J, with 25 bases between. For the CDR3, the DNA is TGTGCCAGCACTGAGGGGGATAGGGCGGGAGAGATCTACGAGCAGTACTTC. It is translated as CASTEGDRAGEIYEQYF.

This chain uses TRBV7-2 with TRBJ2-3, with 8 bases fitting TRBD2. The CDR3 consists of 18 residues. The V gene's germline CDR1 is SGHTA and CDR2 FQGNSA. V was pared by 5 bases and J by 2 bases, with 15 bases of the junction left unmatched. CDR3 region: CASSLWGLYSGVTDTQYF. For the CDR3, the DNA is TGTGCCAGCAGCCTCTGGGGCTTATATAGCGGGGTCACAGATACGCAGTATTTT. The variable domain in full, with the rest retrieved from reference TRBV7-2 and TRBJ2-3, is GAGVSQSPSNKVTEKGKDVELRCDPISGHTALYWYRQSLGQGLEFLIYFQGNSAPDKSGLPSDRFSAERTGGSVSTLTIQRTQQEDSAVYLCASSLWGLYSGVTDTQYFGPGTRLTVL.

The genes are TRBV2 and TRBJ2-7; TRBD1 matches at 7 bases. This CDR3 comprises 13 residues. Trimming removed 5 bases from V and 5 bases from J; junction bases left unmatched: 6. Germline lookup yields CDR1 SNHLY and CDR2 FYNNEI. The CDR3 here is CASSLQGFDEQYF. Written as DNA, the CDR3 is TGTGCCAGCAGTTTACAGGGGTTCGACGAGCAGTACTTC.

V is TRBV7-9 and J is TRBJ1-2; possible D gene TRBD1, 5 bases. With 5 bases removed from V and 6 bases from J, the gap between germline ends came to 22 bases. The CDR3 loop spans 16 amino acids. Germline V lookup: CDR1 SEHNR, CDR2 FQNEAQ (reference sequence). CDR3 sequence: CASSLSGGPSRDGYTF. CDR3 DNA: TGTGCCAGCAGCCTTAGCGGGGGACCCAGTCGGGATGGCTACACCTTC. The full variable domain, rest sourced from reference TRBV7-9 and TRBJ1-2, is DTGVSQNPRHKITKRGQNVTFRCDPISEHNRLYWYRQTLGQGPEFLTYFQNEAQLEKSRLLSDRFSAERPKGSFSTLEIQRTEQGDSAMYLCASSLSGGPSRDGYTFGSGTRLTVV.

The chain recombines TRBV6-1 with TRBJ1-6, with D perhaps matching TRBD1 (5 bases). Trimming shortened V by 7 bases and J by 4 bases, and 11 bases separated the two germline ends. This CDR3 comprises 14 residues. Germline values: CDR1 MNHNS, CDR2 SASEGT. This CDR3 is CASKAGHYNSPLHF. The DNA for the CDR3 is TGTGCCAGCAAAGCTGGACATTATAATTCACCCCTCCACTTT.

This clonotype is categorized as medium-sized. V usage is TRBV6-2 or TRBV6-3 and J usage is TRBJ1-5; D uncertain. V was pared by 3 bases and J by 7 bases, with 13 bases between. CDR1 is MNHEY, CDR2 SVGEGT, per germline. CDR3 length equals 14 residues. CDR3 residues: CASSYGSGNQPQHF. The DNA for the CDR3 is TGTGCCAGCAGTTATGGTTCGGGTAACCAGCCCCAGCATTTT.

This chain links TRBV10-3 with TRBJ1-5, with D possibly matching TRBD1 (5 bases). The DNA end is more similar to TRBJ2-3, so the J call may be wrong. Germline V gene lookup returns CDR1 ENHRY and CDR2 SYGVKD. The CDR3 covers 15 residues. Here the CDR3 reads CAISEGDMGHQPQYF. The CDR3 DNA is TGTGCCATCAGTGAGGGTGATATGGGGCATCAGCCCCAGTATTTT.

The chain couples TRBV6-1 to TRBJ2-4; tentative D call: TRBD2 (5 bases). The CDR3 is 11 amino acids. Trimming shortened V by 4 bases and J by 15 bases, and 13 bases separated the two germline ends. The germline CDR1 and CDR2 sequences are MNHNS and SASEGT. The CDR3 region is CASSAGLLGYF. DNA of the CDR3: TGTGCCAGCAGTGCCGGACTGTTGGGGTACTTC.

The V call is TRBV29-1, the J call TRBJ2-3, with 8 bases aligning to TRBD2. Germline V gene lookup returns CDR1 SQVTM and CDR2 ANQGSEA. There are 15 residues in the CDR3. Germline trimming cut 3 bases from V and 6 bases from J; bases unmatched to any gene: 11. CDR3 DNA: TGCAGCGTTGAGGGAGGGAGCGGGAGTCTGGATACGCAGTATTTT. Translating gives CSVEGGSGSLDTQYF.

The chain combines TRBV7-9 with TRBJ2-3, with D possibly matching TRBD1 (5 bases). The germline V and J ends were trimmed by 5 bases and 2 bases, with 14 bases remaining between them. The CDR3 covers 15 residues. In germline, CDR1 is SEHNR, CDR2 FQNEAQ (reference sequence). The CDR3: CASSASRELTDTQYF. The CDR3 DNA reads TGTGCCAGCAGCGCCTCCAGGGAACTCACAGATACGCAGTATTTT.